One sample yielded the 19 T cell receptor beta chains listed below, sequenced in a study of T cell changes during pregnancy in multiple sclerosis. Clones were sequenced by immunoSEQ multiplex PCR, and TCRdb holds only the in-frame ones, with some missing. The data hold about 110,000 clones, with just under 95% observed a single time. The source material was peripheral blood, sampled in the third trimester of pregnancy. The source is a female donor in good health, enrolled as a control in a pregnancy study.

In DNA form, the CDR3 reads TGCGCCAGCAGCCAAGACGTGGAAAGCGGGGGGGCTAATGAGCAGTTCTTC. Protein: CASSQDVESGGANEQFF. The chain links TRBV4-1 to TRBJ2-1, with 10 bases lining up with TRBD2. Germline CDR1 and CDR2: MGHRA and YSYEKL. V was pared by 0 bases and J by 7 bases, with 9 bases of the junction left unmatched. There are 17 residues in the CDR3.

A single count supports this clone. The J gene is TRBJ2-5, the V gene TRBV7-6, with D possibly matching TRBD1 (6 bases). The CDR3 is 14 amino acids. The V end was cut by 3 bases, the J end by 1 base, with 9 bases between. The germline V gene has CDR1 SGHVS and CDR2 FNYEAQ. CDR3 amino acids: CASSFGTSQETQYF. Written as DNA, the CDR3 is TGTGCCAGCAGCTTCGGGACATCCCAAGAGACCCAGTACTTC.

V is TRBV5-6 and J is TRBJ2-7, with a tentative D call TRBD2 (6 bases). The germline V and J ends were trimmed by 4 bases and 2 bases, with 16 bases remaining between them. The CDR3 totals 15 residues. The germline gives CDR1 SGHDT, CDR2 YYEEEE. The CDR3 sequence is CASSPEGRRAYEQYF. The CDR3 DNA reads as TGTGCCAGCAGCCCGGAGGGACGGCGAGCCTACGAGCAGTACTTC.

The V call is TRBV16, the J call TRBJ1-1; D perhaps matches TRBD1 (5 bases). This CDR3 is built from 14 residues. Germline V lookup: CDR1 KGHSY, CDR2 FQNENV. The V end lost 0 bases, the J end lost 3 bases, and 8 bases lay between the germline ends. The CDR3 DNA reads as TGTGCCAGCAGCCAATCGATCAGGGACACTGAAGCTTTCTTT. Translated: CASSQSIRDTEAFF.

This clone has just one count. The rearrangement uses TRBV2 and TRBJ1-3, with D tentatively TRBD1 (5 bases). V was shortened by 7 bases and J by 1 base, with 17 bases between the two germline ends. The CDR3 contains 16 residues. CDR1 and CDR2 (germline): SNHLY, FYNNEI. The DNA for the CDR3 is TGTGCCAGCACGAGCTCCGACAGAGATTCTGGAAACACCATATATTTT. Its protein is CASTSSDRDSGNTIYF.

The V gene is TRBV19, the J gene TRBJ1-6; 8 nucleotides line up with TRBD1. This CDR3 comprises 15 residues. The trim removed 0 bases at V and 13 bases at J, leaving 8 bases unmatched. The germline V gene encodes CDR1 LNHDA and CDR2 SQIVND (reference sequence). In nucleotides, the CDR3 is TGTGCCAGTAGTATAGAAGGGACAGGCGTGCGGCCCCTCCACTTT. It translates to CASSIEGTGVRPLHF.

V is TRBV11-3 and J is TRBJ2-1; the match to TRBD2 covers 12 bases. Per the germline V gene, CDR1 is SGHNT and CDR2 is YENEEA. V trimming: 5 bases; J trimming: 5 bases; junction bases outside the gene matches: 7. The CDR3 contains 16 residues. The CDR3 sequence is CASSLPTSGGHNEQFF. Here the CDR3 DNA reads TGTGCCAGCAGCCTACCGACTAGCGGGGGTCACAATGAGCAGTTCTTC.

The chain employs TRBV4-2 and TRBJ1-1; D remains ambiguous. The V gene's germline CDR1 is LGHNA and CDR2 YNFKEQ. V lost 1 base to trimming and J lost 0 bases, with 12 bases between them. There are 16 residues in the CDR3. The CDR3 nucleotides read TGTGCCAGCAGCCAAGTCTTCAGGAACATGAACACTGAAGCTTTCTTT. It yields the protein CASSQVFRNMNTEAFF.

This clone was seen once. The chain has TRBV9 and TRBJ2-5, with TRBD1 identical over 9 bases. The trim removed 3 bases at V and 3 bases at J, leaving 6 bases unmatched. Germline V lookup: CDR1 SGDLS, CDR2 YYNGEE. The length of the CDR3 is 15 residues. The CDR3 here is CASSGRTGVEETQYF. CDR3 nucleotide sequence: TGTGCCAGCAGCGGCCGGACAGGGGTTGAAGAGACCCAGTACTTC.

In DNA, the CDR3 is TGTGCCAGCAGCTCCCGGGACTCCCCATTCGGGGAGCTGTTTTTT. It specifies CASSSRDSPFGELFF. The chain links TRBV11-3 to TRBJ2-2; tentative D call: TRBD2 (6 bases). CDR3 length: 15 amino acids. Germline V gene data show CDR1 as SGHNT and CDR2 as YENEEA. V was shortened by 4 bases and J by 7 bases, with 16 bases between the two germline ends.

The chain has TRBV7-3 and TRBJ1-1, with D possibly TRBD1 on 5 matching bases. Germline values: CDR1 SGHTA, CDR2 FQGTGA. This CDR3 has 13 amino acids. V lost 1 base and J 4 bases, leaving 7 bases between the germline ends. CDR3 in DNA: TGTGCCAGCAGCTTAAACCAGGGCACTGAAGCTTTCTTT. Translating it yields CASSLNQGTEAFF.

V gene TRBV5-6 combines with J gene TRBJ2-1; 9 positions match TRBD1. V dropped 4 bases and J dropped 8; count of bases not matched to a gene: 7. CDR1 and CDR2 (germline): SGHDT, YYEEEE. The CDR3 loop spans 14 amino acids. The DNA of the CDR3 is TGTGCCAGCAGCGAACGGACAGGGGCGTATGAGCAGTTCTTC. Translation gives CASSERTGAYEQFF. The full variable domain, with the rest looked up from reference TRBV5-6 and TRBJ2-1, is DAGVTQSPTHLIKTRGQQVTLRCSPKSGHDTVSWYQQALGQGPQFIFQYYEEEERQRGNFPDRFSGHQFPNYSSELNVNALLLGDSALYLCASSERTGAYEQFFGPGTRLTVL.

The gene calls are TRBV30 and TRBJ2-7, with D possibly matching TRBD1 (6 bases). There are 11 residues in the CDR3. Germline V gene sequence: CDR1 GTSNPN, CDR2 SVGIG (reference sequence). Trimming pared 5 bases from V and 4 bases from J, leaving 9 bases between. The CDR3 loop is CAWGQSYEQYF. CDR3 DNA: TGTGCCTGGGGACAGTCTTACGAGCAGTACTTC.

This chain links TRBV21-1 with TRBJ1-1; the D call in the table, TRBD1, was not verified against the DNA. TRBV21-1 is a documented pseudogene. The CDR3 extends over 13 amino acids. The CDR3 bases are TGTGCCAGCCTGAACAGGGGTTTTTCTGAAGCTTTCTTT. Translation: CASLNRGFSEAFF.

In regard to this clone: A junction boundary mismatches the germline segment, possibly from a read error. The chain carries TRBV4-2 and TRBJ1-1, with 11 bases lining up with TRBD1. The CDR3 is made up of 16 amino acids. From germline, CDR1 is LGHNA and CDR2 YNFKEQ. The CDR3 spells CASSQGWDRGSTEAFF. The CDR3 bases are TGTGCCAGCAGTCAAGGGTGGGACAGGGGGAGTACTGAAGCTTTCTTT.

The chain joins TRBV9 to TRBJ2-2; 12 bases match TRBD2. CDR3 length: 18 residues. In germline, CDR1 is SGDLS, CDR2 YYNGEE. Germline trimming cut 0 bases from V and 6 bases from J; bases unmatched to any gene: 9. CDR3 nucleotide sequence: TGTGCCAGCAGCGTAGCTTTTTTAACTAGCGGGGGGCCCGGGGAGCTGTTTTTT. Protein sequence: CASSVAFLTSGGPGELFF.

J is TRBJ1-2 and V is TRBV5-1; TRBD1 might be the D (5 bases). The CDR3 is 17 residues long. Per germline, CDR1 SGHRS and CDR2 YFSETQ. V lost 7 bases to trimming and J lost 4 bases, with 26 bases between them. The CDR3 sequence: CASQGGVDPLVSYGYTF. As DNA, the CDR3 is TGCGCCAGCCAGGGTGGGGTGGACCCTCTGGTCTCCTATGGCTACACCTTC.

CDR3 DNA: TGTGCCTGGAGGGCAGGAGGAAACTATGGCTACACCTTC. It specifies CAWRAGGNYGYTF. This sequence joins TRBV30 and TRBJ1-2; D is uncertain. Trimming shortened V by 3 bases and J by 2 bases, and 10 bases separated the two germline ends. CDR1 is GTSNPN, CDR2 SVGIG, per germline (reference sequence). The CDR3 is made up of 13 amino acids.

This sequence joins TRBV9 and TRBJ2-3; D is perhaps TRBD1 (6 bases). Trimming pared 0 bases from V and 1 base from J, leaving 12 bases between. Germline CDR1 SGDLS, CDR2 YYNGEE. CDR3 length: 16 residues. CDR3 bases: TGTGCCAGCAGCGTAGCTTCAGGGGTTGGCACAGATACGCAGTATTTT. It yields the protein CASSVASGVGTDTQYF.